One and the same sample provided the 28 T cell receptor beta chains below, sequenced in a study of blood T cell repertoires in COVID-19. TCRdb keeps only in-frame clones here, not all; method: immunoSEQ multiplex PCR. The table includes some 390,000 clones, about 88% detected once. Sequencing used peripheral blood. Receptor source: a human donor in a cohort sampled during active COVID-19.

The chain links TRBV18 to TRBJ2-1, with 10 bases lining up with TRBD1. This CDR3 has 16 amino acids. The V gene's germline CDR1 is KGHSH and CDR2 LQKENI. The junction had 8 bases not matched to a gene; V was cut back by 1 base and J by 8 bases. The CDR3 is CASSPRGQGDSDEQFF. Written as DNA, the CDR3 is TGTGCCAGCTCACCACGAGGACAGGGGGACTCGGATGAGCAGTTCTTC.

The rearrangement links TRBV5-1 to TRBJ1-6; D possibly corresponds to TRBD1 (6 bases). V dropped 4 bases and J dropped 1 base, with 12 bases sitting between them. This CDR3 is built from 16 residues. The germline gives CDR1 SGHRS, CDR2 YFSETQ. CDR3 nucleotide sequence: TGCGCCAGCAGCATAACAGGGAATTCCTATAATTCACCCCTCCACTTT. Translated, it gives CASSITGNSYNSPLHF. The variable domain in full, with the rest retrieved from reference TRBV5-1 and TRBJ1-6, is KAGVTQTPRYLIKTRGQQVTLSCSPISGHRSVSWYQQTPGQGLQFLFEYFSETQRNKGNFPGRFSGRQFSNSRSEMNVSTLELGDSALYLCASSITGNSYNSPLHFGNGTRLTVT.

The chain is built from TRBV2 and TRBJ2-1; TRBD2 matches 7 bases. Germline-derived CDR1 and CDR2 are SNHLY and FYNNEI. The V gene end was trimmed by 5 bases and the J gene end by 6 bases; junction bases not matched to a gene: 4. CDR3 length equals 13 residues. The CDR3 nucleotides read TGTGCCAGCAGTCGGGAGCGGGGCAATGAGCAGTTCTTC. Protein product: CASSRERGNEQFF. Full variable domain (remainder filled in from reference TRBV2 and TRBJ2-1): EPEVTQTPSHQVTQMGQEVILRCVPISNHLYFYWYRQILGQKVEFLVSFYNNEISEKSEIFDDQFSVERPDGSNFTLKIRSTKLEDSAMYFCASSRERGNEQFFGPGTRLTVL.

This clone was counted a few times. The chain combines TRBV19 with TRBJ1-2; 8 bases are a match to TRBD1. The CDR3 contains 15 residues. V was pared by 3 bases and J by 8 bases, with 11 bases of the junction left unmatched. Germline CDR1 is LNHDA and CDR2 is SQIVND (reference sequence). CDR3 DNA: TGTGCCAGTAGTATCATCGGGCAGGGGGCAAGAGGCTACACCTTC. Translated: CASSIIGQGARGYTF.

In the case of this clone: The germline gene is not matched at one end of the junction; a read error may be the cause. The V gene is TRBV5-1, the J gene TRBJ1-1, with D uncertain. The length of the CDR3 is 13 residues. The germline V gene encodes CDR1 SGHRS and CDR2 YFSETQ. CDR3 DNA sequence: TGCGCCAGCAGCTTGGACAGCCTCGCGGGAGTTAGTTTC. This translates into CASSLDSLAGVSF.

This chain connects TRBV7-9 to TRBJ2-7, with no clear D. The germline CDR1 and CDR2 sequences are SEHNR and FQNEAQ (reference sequence). The V and J ends lost 1 base and 2 bases respectively, with 12 bases between them. The length of the CDR3 is 15 residues. CDR3 in DNA: TGTGCCAGCAGCTTAGACTCCTCACCTGCCTACGAGCAGTACTTC. It codes for CASSLDSSPAYEQYF.

This clone was recorded only once. The chain has TRBV24-1 and TRBJ2-3, with 11 bases lining up with TRBD2. The J segment lost 0 bases and the V segment lost 3 bases, leaving 4 bases of the junction unmatched. The CDR3 consists of 17 residues. CDR1 is KGHDR and CDR2 is SFDVKD in the germline V gene. The DNA of the CDR3 is TGTGCCACCAGTGATCGAGGGACTAGCGGTAGCACAGATACGCAGTATTTT. It translates to CATSDRGTSGSTDTQYF.

The genes are TRBV18 and TRBJ1-6; 8 nucleotides line up with TRBD1. The ends lost 3 bases at V and 7 bases at J; junction bases unmatched: 5. The germline V gene has CDR1 KGHSH and CDR2 LQKENI. This CDR3 contains 15 residues. The DNA of the CDR3 is TGTGCCAGCTCACCGAATGGACAGGGCAATTCACCCCTCCACTTT. The encoded protein is CASSPNGQGNSPLHF.

This sequence joins TRBV19 and TRBJ1-5, with a tentative D call TRBD1 (6 bases). The CDR3 is 19 residues long. V lost 4 bases, J lost 3 bases, and 25 bases lay in between. Germline V lookup: CDR1 LNHDA, CDR2 SQIVND (reference sequence). This chain's CDR3 is CASSNSDLSGGLINQPQHF. The CDR3, as DNA: TGTGCCAGTAGTAATTCTGACTTATCGGGGGGCCTCATCAATCAGCCCCAGCATTTT.

This chain joins TRBV7-8 and TRBJ1-2, with 7 bases matching TRBD1. The CDR3 covers 13 residues. Germline V gene data show CDR1 as SGHVS and CDR2 as FQNEAQ. The V gene end was trimmed by 5 bases and the J gene end by 4 bases; junction bases not matched to a gene: 4. The CDR3: CASSRTGLYGYTF. As DNA, the CDR3 is TGTGCCAGCAGCCGGACAGGCCTCTATGGCTACACCTTC.

The chain uses TRBV5-5 and TRBJ2-2, with 7 positions matching TRBD1. The V and J ends lost 1 base and 1 base, in that order; junction bases with no gene match: 4. The CDR3 consists of 16 residues. The V gene's germline CDR1 is SGHKS and CDR2 YYEKEE (reference sequence). DNA of the CDR3: TGTGCCAGCAGCTTGTTTGGGGACAGGAACACCGGGGAGCTGTTTTTT. Its protein product is CASSLFGDRNTGELFF.

Points on this clone: Other DNA sequences in the sample encode the same CDR3. V usage is TRBV9 and J usage is TRBJ2-1, with a possible D match to TRBD1 (6 bases). Trimming pared 0 bases from V and 0 bases from J, leaving 7 bases between. The CDR3 loop spans 15 amino acids. From germline, CDR1 is SGDLS and CDR2 YYNGEE. The CDR3 protein is CASSVGGGSYNEQFF. CDR3 in DNA: TGTGCCAGCAGCGTAGGAGGGGGCTCCTACAATGAGCAGTTCTTC.

This chain links TRBV5-6 with TRBJ1-1, with 8 positions matching TRBD1. The ends lost 0 bases at V and 3 bases at J; junction bases unmatched: 7. CDR3 size: 16 residues. Per germline, CDR1 SGHDT and CDR2 YYEEEE. The CDR3 reads CASSLAFRGQDTEAFF. The CDR3 nucleotides read TGTGCCAGCAGCTTGGCTTTCAGGGGGCAAGACACTGAAGCTTTCTTT.

The chain carries TRBV2 and TRBJ1-5; TRBD1 matches at 8 bases. The CDR3 is 14 residues long. With V trimmed by 5 bases and J by 7 bases, 7 bases remained unmatched. The V gene's germline CDR1 is SNHLY and CDR2 FYNNEI. CDR3 in amino acids: CASSTRGQGQPQHF. DNA of the CDR3: TGTGCCAGCAGTACCAGGGGGCAAGGCCAGCCCCAGCATTTT.

The chain is built from TRBV6-5 and TRBJ2-5; 7 bases match TRBD2. CDR3 size: 15 residues. J was trimmed by 5 bases and V by 6 bases; bases with no gene match: 12. The germline CDR1 and CDR2 sequences are MNHEY and SVGAGI. CDR3 sequence reads: CASRIRLATGETQYF. CDR3 nucleotide sequence: TGTGCCAGCAGAATCAGACTAGCCACGGGGGAGACCCAGTACTTC.

Only one count was recorded for this clone. The CDR3 loop reads CASSKDRGGGDTQYF. The CDR3 DNA sequence: TGTGCCAGCAGTAAGGACAGGGGGGGAGGAGATACGCAGTATTTT. The chain couples TRBV27 to TRBJ2-3, with 10 bases that match TRBD1. The CDR3 totals 15 residues. The J segment lost 5 bases and the V segment lost 5 bases, leaving 7 bases of the junction unmatched. Germline loops: CDR1 MNHEY, CDR2 SMNVEV (reference sequence).

This rearrangement joins TRBV5-4 to TRBJ2-5; D might be TRBD2 (7 bases). Between the trimmed V and J ends, which lost 7 bases and 5 bases, there was a span of 15 bases. The CDR3 sequence is 13 residues long. In germline, CDR1 is SGHNT, CDR2 YYREEE (reference sequence). CDR3 loop: CASHGGPHETQYF. CDR3 DNA sequence: TGTGCCAGCCACGGGGGGCCCCATGAGACCCAGTACTTC.

Only a few counts were recorded for this clone. V usage is TRBV5-1 and J usage is TRBJ1-3; D gene unclear. Trimming took 0 bases from V and 0 from J, leaving 16 bases between them. This CDR3 has 18 amino acids. CDR1 is SGHRS, CDR2 YFSETQ, per germline. The CDR3 reads CASSLAGSWSTSGNTIYF. CDR3 nucleotides: TGCGCCAGCAGCTTGGCCGGGTCCTGGAGCACCTCTGGAAACACCATATATTTT.

This clone is a singleton in its sample. The CDR3 spells CASTPAGGFSGELFF. The CDR3, as DNA: TGTGCCAGCACTCCAGCGGGGGGGTTCTCCGGGGAGCTGTTTTTT. The V gene is TRBV6-5, the J gene TRBJ2-2; 10 bases align to TRBD2. Germline V gene sequence: CDR1 MNHEY, CDR2 SVGAGI. The V and J ends lost 7 bases and 6 bases, in that order; junction bases with no gene match: 8. This CDR3 comprises 15 residues.

This clone was observed once. The CDR3 protein is CASSQVRGDNEQFF. The CDR3 DNA is TGCGCCAGCAGCCAAGTCCGGGGGGACAATGAGCAGTTCTTC. The chain has TRBV4-1 and TRBJ2-1; 7 bases align to TRBD2. This CDR3 region has 14 residues. The V gene's germline CDR1 is MGHRA and CDR2 YSYEKL. The V gene end was trimmed by 1 base and the J gene end by 5 bases; junction bases not matched to a gene: 2.

J is TRBJ1-2 and V is TRBV29-1; 11 bases match TRBD1. Germline CDR1 and CDR2: SQVTM and ANQGSEA. With 7 bases clipped from V and 7 bases from J, the junction kept 5 bases outside the gene matches. The CDR3 has 12 residues. The chain's CDR3 is CSAGQGAGGYTF. The CDR3 DNA reads as TGCAGCGCCGGACAGGGGGCGGGTGGCTACACCTTC.

V gene TRBV30 combines with J gene TRBJ1-1; the match to TRBD1 covers 7 bases. This CDR3 has 13 residues. Germline CDR1 is GTSNPN and CDR2 is SVGIG (reference sequence). The V segment lost 3 bases and the J segment 7 bases; nucleotides outside the gene matches: 8. CDR3 nucleotide sequence: TGTGCCTGGAGCCGGGACAGAATACTTGAAGCTTTCTTT. As protein: CAWSRDRILEAFF.

This clone was counted once. The chain links TRBV21-1 to TRBJ1-1; the D call in the table, TRBD1, was not verified against the DNA. TRBV21-1 is tagged as a pseudogene. This CDR3 has 16 amino acids. This CDR3 is CASSKNNRGWGTEAFF. The DNA of the CDR3 is TGTGCCAGCAGCAAAAATAACAGGGGTTGGGGCACTGAAGCTTTCTTT.

This chain connects TRBV28 to TRBJ2-1; D gene uncertain. Germline V lookup: CDR1 MDHEN, CDR2 SYDVKM. Between the trimmed V and J ends, which lost 4 bases and 4 bases, there was a span of 8 bases. The CDR3 runs to 13 residues. CDR3 coding DNA: TGTGCCAGCAGTTCCAGGCTATACAATGAGCAGTTCTTC. Translated: CASSSRLYNEQFF.

The chain has TRBV10-3 and TRBJ2-3; 8 positions agree with TRBD2. Germline trimming cut 4 bases from V and 4 bases from J; bases unmatched to any gene: 10. CDR3 length: 16 amino acids. Germline V gene sequence: CDR1 ENHRY, CDR2 SYGVKD. In DNA form, the CDR3 reads TGTGCCATCAGTGGGTCGCCGGGAGGGCCGGCAGATACGCAGTATTTT. Amino acids: CAISGSPGGPADTQYF.

The chain is built from TRBV5-4 and TRBJ1-1, with D uncertain. This CDR3 is 13 amino acids long. Looked up from germline, CDR1 is SGHNT and CDR2 is YYREEE (reference sequence). V lost 4 bases and J 5 bases, leaving 12 bases between the germline ends. CDR3 DNA: TGTGCCAGCAGCGCGGACGGGGAGACTGAAGCTTTCTTT. Its translation is CASSADGETEAFF.

The chain employs TRBV12-3 or TRBV12-4 and TRBJ2-7, with TRBD1 as a possible D gene (6 bases). V lost 3 bases to trimming and J lost 3 bases, with 6 bases between them. The CDR3 is made up of 12 amino acids. The CDR3 DNA sequence: TGTGCCAGCAGTTTGGACAGCTACGAGCAGTACTTC. It is translated as CASSLDSYEQYF.

This chain uses TRBV5-4 with TRBJ1-1; 8 nucleotides agree with TRBD1. The V and J ends lost 4 bases and 1 base, in that order; junction bases with no gene match: 6. CDR3 size: 15 residues. CDR1 and CDR2 (germline): SGHNT, YYREEE (reference sequence). The CDR3 is CASSRDRSPNTEAFF. The DNA of the CDR3 is TGTGCCAGCAGCCGGGACAGGTCACCGAACACTGAAGCTTTCTTT.